This T cell receptor (beta chain) appears in the sequencing data of a study of control samples from healthy donors and cancer patients (dated by TCRdb to 2020 to 2022). Measured from the cysteine to the phenylalanine, the CDR3 is 16 residues long. Only the CDR3 part of the read is kept: 48 bases, read in frame from the first base. V is reduced by 2 bases and J by 7 bases, leaving a spacing of 17 bases between them. Via the germline V gene, CDR1 is SGHDN and CDR2 FVKESK. Library prep was done by the immunoSEQ multiplex PCR assay. The clones in this table, taken by TCRdb from immuneACCESS, are in-frame only. Not every clone is retained; where verified, under half of the shortfall comes from an unresolved V gene, and the cause of the rest is unknown. The sample contains fewer than 200,000 clones, just over 85% of them found a single time. The top ten constitute approximately 4.9% of the sample. Regarding this clone: What antigen it recognizes has not been identified. Base quality data are lacking; no much larger clone is found one base away.

This TCR derives from a woman younger than 45 in good health. This chain joins TRBV14 to TRBJ1-4, and TRBD1 may be the D gene, going by 6 matching bases. The sequencing sample was made of blood. This receptor carries the CDR3 CASSQIWGAGGEKLFF. The DNA sequence follows: TGTGCCAGCAGCCAAATTTGGGGGGCCGGAGGTGAAAAACTGTTTTTT.